Listed here are 7 T cell receptor beta chains from one sample, sequenced in a study of regulatory T cells in long-lasting Graves disease. Indicated time point: newly diagnosed GD, antithyroid drugs for less than 3 months. Scientists built the TCR library using RNA that was extracted from PBMCs. HTBI primers from iRepertoire and Arm-PCR of CDR3 regions yielded the TCR beta libraries. MiXCR, applied by TCRdb to the multiplex PCR reads, yields one record per CDR3 protein. The sample lists about 530,000 distinct CDR3 sequences, about 16% seen once, with 25% in the top ten. These sequences were also reported in another study, on T cells in Graves' hyperthyroidism and ophthalmopathy.

This specimen was peripheral blood mononuclear cells (PBMCs), taken at new diagnosis, from a patient treated with antithyroid drugs. Every receptor here comes from a woman aged 35 to 60 with Graves disease.

The rearrangement links TRBV7-9 to TRBJ2-3; D call uncertain. The CDR3 has 13 residues. Germline CDR1 and CDR2: SEHNR and FQNEAQ (reference sequence). Trimming pared 6 bases from V and 0 bases from J, leaving 7 bases between. Here the CDR3 DNA reads TGTGCCAGCAGGCCATATAGCACAGATACGCAGTATTTT. Translated, it gives CASRPYSTDTQYF.

The table lists this clonotype with many counts. The chain has TRBV6-5 and TRBJ1-2; D is unresolved. Looked up from germline, CDR1 is MNHEY and CDR2 is SVGAGI. V dropped 2 bases and J dropped 0 bases, with 13 bases sitting between them. The CDR3 is 16 amino acids. CDR3 coding DNA: TGTGCCAGCAGTTACCGTACCTACTCTTCTAACTATGGCTACACCTTC. It is translated as CASSYRTYSSNYGYTF.

This clonotype was counted at least ten times. The chain is built from TRBV6-1 and TRBJ2-7; maybe TRBD1 (6 bases). CDR3 length: 14 residues. CDR1 and CDR2 (germline): MNHNS, SASEGT. With 3 bases removed from V and 5 bases from J, the gap between germline ends came to 14 bases. In DNA, the CDR3 is TGTGCCAGCAGTGACAGGGGTATCAAGGACGAGCAGTACTTC. Translated, it gives CASSDRGIKDEQYF.

Ten or more counts support this clonotype. The chain uses TRBV2 and TRBJ2-1; a weak D match, TRBD1 (6 bases). The CDR3 extends over 12 amino acids. CDR1 SNHLY and CDR2 FYNNEI come from the germline V gene. Trimming stripped 6 bases from V and 10 bases from J, with 13 bases between. The CDR3 region is CASREQGDEQFF. CDR3 coding DNA: TGTGCCAGCAGAGAACAGGGAGACGAGCAGTTCTTC.

This chain joins TRBV6-1 and TRBJ1-6, with D perhaps matching TRBD1 (5 bases). The CDR3 extends over 12 amino acids. Trimming left V 10 bases short and J 6 bases short, with 10 bases between. Looked up from germline, CDR1 is MNHNS and CDR2 is SASEGT. The CDR3: CATTGGNSPLHF. The CDR3, as DNA: TGTGCCACCACCGGGGGTAATTCACCCCTCCACTTT.

This clonotype was seen repeatedly, ten times or more. V gene TRBV6-1 combines with J gene TRBJ1-1; D not resolved. The CDR3 has 12 amino acids. Germline loops: CDR1 MNHNS, CDR2 SASEGT. The ends were cut back, 6 bases at V and 3 bases at J, with 8 bases in the middle. The CDR3 reads CASRNGHTEAFF. The CDR3, as DNA: TGTGCCAGCAGAAATGGACACACTGAAGCTTTCTTT.

This clonotype was counted a few times. The V call is TRBV6-9, the J call TRBJ2-5, with D possibly being TRBD1 (6 bases). Between the trimmed V and J ends, which lost 3 bases and 4 bases, there was a span of 15 bases. The germline V gene has CDR1 MNHGY and CDR2 SVAAGI. This CDR3 is built from 15 residues. CDR3 region: CASSYWGQLGETQYF. CDR3 bases: TGTGCCAGCAGTTACTGGGGGCAGTTGGGAGAGACCCAGTACTTC.